This TCR beta chain was found in a study of cytomegalovirus exposure and HLA in healthy donors. The CDR3 covers 17 residues. Germline assignment: CDR1 SGHTA and CDR2 FQGTGA. Trimming shortened V by 2 bases and J by 0 bases, and 11 bases separated the two germline ends. Whole-study findings and limits: Sequencing artifact likely explains a cluster of highly shared sequence variants. Later, TCR association rates were found to vary by HLA locus, highest for DRB1 and lowest for HLA-C.

Of note for this clone: What it recognizes is unknown.

The PCR used 60 Vbeta and 13 Jbeta primers. TCRdb keeps only in-frame clones here, not all; method: immunoSEQ multiplex PCR. The sample has about 110,000 clones, around 73% seen once. Sequenced: PBMCs. The receptor was derived from a man aged 25 to 40 in good health and CMV-seronegative. The V gene is TRBV7-3, the J gene TRBJ2-6; TRBD1 is a possible D gene (6 bases). The CDR3 protein is CASSLGGLLSGANVLTF. The CDR3, as DNA: TGTGCCAGCAGCTTAGGGGGCCTCCTCTCTGGGGCCAACGTCCTGACTTTC.